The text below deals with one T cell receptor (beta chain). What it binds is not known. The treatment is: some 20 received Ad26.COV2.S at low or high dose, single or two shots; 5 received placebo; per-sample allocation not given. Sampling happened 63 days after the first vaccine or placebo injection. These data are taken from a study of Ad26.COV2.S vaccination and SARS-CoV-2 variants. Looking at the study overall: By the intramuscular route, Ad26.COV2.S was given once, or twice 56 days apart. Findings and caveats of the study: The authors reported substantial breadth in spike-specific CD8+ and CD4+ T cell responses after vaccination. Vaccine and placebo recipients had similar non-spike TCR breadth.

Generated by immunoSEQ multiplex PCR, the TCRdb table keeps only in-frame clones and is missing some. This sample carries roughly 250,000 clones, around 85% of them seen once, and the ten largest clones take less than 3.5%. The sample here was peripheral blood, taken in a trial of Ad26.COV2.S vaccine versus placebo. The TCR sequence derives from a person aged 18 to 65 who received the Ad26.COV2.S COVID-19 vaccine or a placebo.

CDR3 DNA sequence: TGTGCCAGCAGCGTGGGTCAGGGGGCCAGATCACCCCTCCACTTT. Translated: CASSVGQGARSPLHF. The rearrangement links TRBV9 to TRBJ1-6, with TRBD1 matching over 8 bases. This CDR3 contains 15 residues. In germline, CDR1 is SGDLS, CDR2 YYNGEE. The V and J ends lost 2 bases and 10 bases, in that order; junction bases with no gene match: 8. The variable domain in full, with the rest retrieved from reference TRBV9 and TRBJ1-6, is DSGVTQTPKHLITATGQRVTLRCSPRSGDLSVYWYQQSLDQGLQFLIQYYNGEERAKGNILERFSAQQFPDLHSELNLSSLELGDSALYFCASSVGQGARSPLHFGNGTRLTVT.